The entry that follows covers one TCR beta chain sequence. Its antigen is still unknown. CDR1 is SGHTA, CDR2 FQGNSA, per germline. V trimming: 3 bases; J trimming: 1 base; junction bases outside the gene matches: 2. The CDR3 has 14 residues. The sample is drawn from a study of cytomegalovirus exposure and HLA in healthy donors. About the study: Of the donors genotyped, approximately 430 in all, about 80% fell in the Caucasian-associated ancestry cluster. General study findings and limits: The listing of 150 to 200 TCR beta chains classed them as cytomegalovirus-associated.

The PCR had 60 Vbeta and 13 Jbeta primers. This table comes from immunoSEQ multiplex PCR, and its TCRdb copy is limited to in-frame clones, with some not included. This table has about 55,000 clones, roughly three fifths appearing once. The TCR originated in a human donor in good health. What was sequenced was PBMCs. The genes are TRBV7-2 and TRBJ1-2; 7 bases line up with TRBD1. The CDR3 sequence: CASSLDRLNYGYTF. The CDR3 DNA follows: TGTGCCAGCAGCTTGGACAGGCTTAACTATGGCTACACCTTC.